Listed below are T cell receptor beta chains from one sample, sequenced in a study of cytomegalovirus exposure and HLA in healthy donors. TCRdb's copy holds only in-frame clones and misses some; the assay was immunoSEQ multiplex PCR. The table lists 80,000 to 100,000 clones, roughly four fifths of them singletons, with 10% to 13% in the top ten. Material: PBMCs. Source of these receptors: a human donor in good health. The CDR3 runs from the conserved cysteine through the conserved F or W. A D gene is named only where the DNA matches it firmly. Not all rows give a size; the values are once, few, many and, for expanded clones, a class.

j_gene: TRBJ1-2
abundance: NA
v_gene: TRBV5-1
d_gene: TRBD1
CDR3aa: CASSLTGDNYGYTF
CDR3nt: TGCGCCAGCAGCTTGACAGGGGATAACTATGGCTACACCTTC

j_gene: TRBJ2-3
abundance: NA
v_gene: TRBV15
d_gene: NA
CDR3aa: CATSRDRGRLADTQYF
CDR3nt: TGTGCCACCAGCAGAGATCGGGGAAGGTTAGCAGATACGCAGTATTTT

j_gene: TRBJ2-7
abundance: NA
v_gene: TRBV27
d_gene: TRBD2
CDR3aa: CASQKAGDSYEQYF
CDR3nt: TGTGCCAGCCAGAAAGCGGGGGACTCCTACGAGCAGTACTTC

j_gene: TRBJ2-1
abundance: once
v_gene: TRBV19
d_gene: TRBD2
CDR3aa: CASSPYVAGTSGYNEQFF
CDR3nt: TGTGCCAGTAGTCCCTACGTTGCCGGGACTAGCGGCTACAATGAGCAGTTCTTC

j_gene: TRBJ2-7
abundance: once
v_gene: TRBV27
d_gene: TRBD2
CDR3aa: CASSYSGGPYEQYF
CDR3nt: TGTGCCAGCAGTTATTCGGGAGGGCCCTACGAGCAGTACTTC

j_gene: TRBJ2-1
abundance: NA
v_gene: TRBV5-1
d_gene: TRBD2
CDR3aa: CASSLVLAGGSYNEQFF
CDR3nt: TGCGCCAGCAGCTTGGTACTAGCGGGGGGTTCCTACAATGAGCAGTTCTTC

j_gene: TRBJ1-3
abundance: NA
v_gene: TRBV25-1
d_gene: NA
CDR3aa: CASGREAGNTIYF
CDR3nt: TGTGCCAGCGGGAGAGAGGCTGGAAACACCATATATTTT

j_gene: TRBJ2-3
abundance: once
v_gene: TRBV7-8
d_gene: TRBD2
CDR3aa: CASSPRRESNTDTQYF
CDR3nt: TGTGCCAGCTCCCCGAGGCGGGAGTCCAACACAGATACGCAGTATTTT

j_gene: TRBJ1-2
abundance: NA
v_gene: TRBV27
d_gene: TRBD1
CDR3aa: CASRSQGDYGYTF
CDR3nt: TGTGCCAGCAGATCACAGGGGGACTATGGCTACACCTTC

j_gene: TRBJ2-5
abundance: NA
v_gene: TRBV11-2
d_gene: TRBD2
CDR3aa: CASSLTAGGAQETQYF
CDR3nt: TGTGCCAGCAGCTTAACAGCGGGGGGGGCCCAAGAGACCCAGTACTTC

j_gene: TRBJ2-3
abundance: few
v_gene: TRBV6-5
d_gene: NA
CDR3aa: CATTDTQYF
CDR3nt: TGTGCCACTACAGATACGCAGTATTTT

j_gene: TRBJ2-1
abundance: NA
v_gene: TRBV6-1
d_gene: NA
CDR3aa: CASISMPEGEQFF
CDR3nt: TGTGCCAGCATTTCAATGCCGGAGGGTGAGCAGTTCTTC

j_gene: TRBJ2-1
abundance: NA
v_gene: TRBV5-1
d_gene: NA
CDR3aa: CASSSRTRGEQFF
CDR3nt: TGCGCCAGCAGCTCCCGCACTAGAGGTGAGCAGTTCTTC

j_gene: TRBJ2-2
abundance: many
v_gene: TRBV6-5
d_gene: NA
CDR3aa: CASKSRRNTGELFF
CDR3nt: TGTGCCAGCAAAAGCAGGCGGAACACCGGGGAGCTGTTTTTT

j_gene: TRBJ1-5
abundance: NA
v_gene: TRBV4-2
d_gene: NA
CDR3aa: CASSQVSGMGNQPQHF
CDR3nt: TGTGCCAGCAGCCAAGTCTCAGGGATGGGCAATCAGCCCCAGCATTTT

j_gene: TRBJ2-5
abundance: few
v_gene: TRBV6-1
d_gene: NA
CDR3aa: CASSEGEEETQYF
CDR3nt: TGTGCCAGCAGTGAGGGGGAGGAGGAGACCCAGTACTTC

j_gene: TRBJ2-7
abundance: NA
v_gene: TRBV2
d_gene: TRBD2
CDR3aa: CARRSSSGAYEQYF
CDR3nt: TGTGCCAGGAGGTCGTCCAGCGGGGCCTACGAGCAGTACTTC

j_gene: TRBJ2-7
abundance: few
v_gene: TRBV7-9
d_gene: TRBD2
CDR3aa: CASSLVTNDGGRSYEQYF
CDR3nt: TGTGCCAGCAGCTTAGTCACTAATGATGGCGGGAGAAGCTACGAGCAGTACTTC

j_gene: TRBJ2-2
abundance: once
v_gene: TRBV28
d_gene: TRBD1
CDR3aa: CASSSWGTGESTGELFF
CDR3nt: TGTGCCAGCAGTTCATGGGGGACAGGGGAGAGCACCGGGGAGCTGTTTTTT

j_gene: TRBJ2-2
abundance: NA
v_gene: TRBV4-3
d_gene: TRBD2
CDR3aa: CASSQEEGGSLPTGELFF
CDR3nt: TGCGCCAGCAGCCAAGAAGAGGGCGGGAGCTTACCCACCGGGGAGCTGTTTTTT

j_gene: TRBJ1-2
abundance: NA
v_gene: TRBV5-1
d_gene: TRBD1
CDR3aa: CASSLALTGGDYGYTF
CDR3nt: TGCGCCAGCAGCTTGGCCCTGACAGGGGGCGACTATGGCTACACCTTC

j_gene: TRBJ2-7
abundance: few
v_gene: TRBV5-6
d_gene: TRBD1
CDR3aa: CASSAGQGGLYEQYF
CDR3nt: TGTGCCAGCAGCGCCGGACAGGGGGGGCTTTACGAGCAGTACTTC

j_gene: TRBJ1-1
abundance: NA
v_gene: TRBV18
d_gene: NA
CDR3aa: CASSPGLNTEAFF
CDR3nt: TGTGCCAGCTCACCGGGCCTGAACACTGAAGCTTTCTTT

j_gene: TRBJ1-1
abundance: NA
v_gene: TRBV5-4
d_gene: TRBD1
CDR3aa: CASRPTGPNTEAFF
CDR3nt: TGTGCCAGCAGGCCGACAGGGCCGAACACTGAAGCTTTCTTT

j_gene: TRBJ1-5
abundance: NA
v_gene: TRBV2
d_gene: TRBD1
CDR3aa: CASSSTGVGNQPQHF
CDR3nt: TGTGCCAGCAGCTCTACAGGGGTTGGCAATCAGCCCCAGCATTTT

j_gene: TRBJ2-7
abundance: few
v_gene: TRBV19
d_gene: NA
CDR3aa: CASSPSTQGYEQYF
CDR3nt: TGTGCCAGTAGCCCATCCACCCAGGGCTACGAGCAGTACTTC

j_gene: TRBJ1-1
abundance: once
v_gene: TRBV29-1
d_gene: TRBD1
CDR3aa: CSVEDGAGGWGTEAFF
CDR3nt: TGCAGCGTTGAAGATGGGGCAGGGGGGTGGGGCACTGAAGCTTTCTTT

j_gene: TRBJ2-7
abundance: NA
v_gene: TRBV6-1
d_gene: NA
CDR3aa: CASSTYEQYF
CDR3nt: TGTGCCAGCAGCACCTACGAGCAGTACTTC

j_gene: TRBJ1-2
abundance: few
v_gene: TRBV2
d_gene: NA
CDR3aa: CASSDGANYGYTF
CDR3nt: TGTGCCAGCAGTGACGGAGCTAACTATGGCTACACCTTC